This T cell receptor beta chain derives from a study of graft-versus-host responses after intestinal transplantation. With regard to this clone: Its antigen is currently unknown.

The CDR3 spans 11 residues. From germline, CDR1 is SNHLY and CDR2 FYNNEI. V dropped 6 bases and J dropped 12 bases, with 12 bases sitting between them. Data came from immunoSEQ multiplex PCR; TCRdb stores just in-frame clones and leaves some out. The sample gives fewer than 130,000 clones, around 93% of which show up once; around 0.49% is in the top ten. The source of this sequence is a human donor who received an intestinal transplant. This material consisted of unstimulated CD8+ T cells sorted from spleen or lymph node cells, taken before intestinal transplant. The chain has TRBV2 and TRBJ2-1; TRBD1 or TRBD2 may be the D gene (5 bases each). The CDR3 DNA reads TGTGCCAGCAGGGGGGATGGTGGGCAGTTCTTC. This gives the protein CASRGDGGQFF. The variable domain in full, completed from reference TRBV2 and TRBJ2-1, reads EPEVTQTPSHQVTQMGQEVILRCVPISNHLYFYWYRQILGQKVEFLVSFYNNEISEKSEIFDDQFSVERPDGSNFTLKIRSTKLEDSAMYFCASRGDGGQFFGPGTRLTVL.